The clone carrying this T cell receptor (beta chain) was seen only a few times. The antigen is not known. The data derive from a study of T cells in Graves' hyperthyroidism and ophthalmopathy. Overall study findings and caveats: Ophthalmopathy was told apart from stable hyperthyroidism by a 13 V-J model.

Germline values: CDR1 SGHKS, CDR2 YYEKEE (reference sequence). The CDR3 loop spans 15 amino acids. V was cut by 6 bases and J by 3 bases, with 18 bases left in between. The TCR beta CDR3 regions underwent amplification using RNA transcripts as the source. The TCR CDR3 first-round RT-PCR relied on the HTBI primer set. One entry per CDR3 protein results from TCRdb running MiXCR on the multiplex PCR reads. The sample includes fewer than 900,000 distinct CDR3 sequences, approximately 19% seen only once; the top ten take roughly a sixth. Hyperthyroidism, newly diagnosed and lasting under 2 months, affected patients aged 18 to 65. Using about 10 ml of fresh peripheral blood, PBMCs were prepared.

This TCR was sampled from a woman between 50 and 59 years old with Graves' hyperthyroidism that later progressed to Graves' ophthalmopathy. The V call is TRBV5-5, the J call TRBJ2-5; D might be TRBD2 (6 bases). Sample: blood. The CDR3 DNA reads as TGTGCCAGCAACCCGCCTGGGGACTTAGAAGAGACCCAGTACTTC. It codes for CASNPPGDLEETQYF.